The 21 T cell receptor beta chains below all came from one sample that was sequenced in a study of T cell repertoires in breast cancer. The expanded emulsion RT-PCR method captured paired alpha and beta chains from CD8+ T cells. Blocking oligonucleotides added to a second nested PCR suppressed unpaired genes. TCRdb re-analysed the emulsion pairing reads in MiXCR, keeping a single row per CDR3 protein. The sample comprises roughly 39,000 distinct CDR3 sequences, over 40% of which are singletons, and approximately 57% rests with the top ten. Sample: CD8+ T cells. Receptors were obtained from a pool of human donors with breast cancer or a healthy control (not recorded which).

The chain links TRBV20-1 to TRBJ1-2; no clear D gene. V lost 4 bases and J lost 6, with 9 bases in between. Looked up from germline, CDR1 is DFQATT and CDR2 is SNEGSKA (reference sequence). The CDR3 is 11 amino acids. The CDR3 here is CSATTPDGYTF. CDR3 nucleotides: TGCAGTGCTACCACTCCGGATGGCTACACCTTC.

The chain combines TRBV20-1 with TRBJ2-5, with 9 bases fitting TRBD2. The CDR3 loop spans 16 amino acids. Per the germline V gene, CDR1 is DFQATT and CDR2 is SNEGSKA (reference sequence). J was trimmed by 5 bases and V by 0 bases; bases with no gene match: 10. The CDR3 sequence is CSARDQLTSGPETQYF. The CDR3 DNA is TGCAGTGCTAGAGATCAATTGACTAGCGGCCCGGAGACCCAGTACTTC.

In this sample, this clonotype turned up many times. This rearrangement joins TRBV6-5 to TRBJ1-2, with D possibly matching TRBD1 (5 bases). The V end lost 4 bases, the J end lost 4 bases, and 13 bases lay between the germline ends. Per germline, CDR1 MNHEY and CDR2 SVGAGI. This CDR3 has 14 residues. The chain's CDR3 is CASSSGYGGYGYTF. CDR3 in DNA: TGTGCCAGCAGTTCCGGGTATGGGGGCTATGGCTACACCTTC.

The genes are TRBV20-1 and TRBJ2-2; D remains ambiguous. Trimming removed 1 base from V and 0 bases from J, with 6 bases in between. Germline V lookup: CDR1 DFQATT, CDR2 SNEGSKA (reference sequence). The CDR3 sequence is 14 residues long. CDR3 sequence reads: CSARGTANTGELFF. In nucleotides, the CDR3 is TGCAGTGCTAGAGGAACGGCGAACACCGGGGAGCTGTTTTTT.

The V and J genes are TRBV20-1 and TRBJ2-7, with a tentative D call TRBD2 (5 bases). The CDR3 is 14 amino acids. The germline gives CDR1 DFQATT, CDR2 SNEGSKA (reference sequence). The germline V and J ends were trimmed by 1 base and 3 bases, with 13 bases remaining between them. The CDR3 DNA reads TGCAGTGCTAGAGGGGAGACGGACTTCTACGAGCAGTACTTC. Translating it yields CSARGETDFYEQYF.

This chain links TRBV11-2 with TRBJ1-2; weak D call: TRBD1 (5 bases). Deletions cut 0 bases from V and 2 bases from J, with 13 bases between. The CDR3 has 16 amino acids. CDR1 SGHAT and CDR2 FQNNGV come from the germline V gene. In nucleotides, the CDR3 is TGTGCCAGCAGCTTAGATTACCAGGGATTGAACTATGGCTACACCTTC. Protein: CASSLDYQGLNYGYTF.

As concerns this clonotype: Compared with germline, one end of the junction differs, possibly owing to a read error. The chain combines TRBV20-1 with TRBJ1-1; perhaps TRBD1 as D (6 bases). Germline CDR1 reads DFQATT; CDR2 reads SNEGSKA (reference sequence). The CDR3 spans 13 residues. CDR3 sequence reads: CSATPGESTEAFF. In DNA, the CDR3 is TGCAGCGCTACCCCAGGGGAGAGCACTGAAGCTTTCTTT.

CDR3 DNA: TGTGCCAGCAGCTCCTCTCGCGGGAGGGTGGAAAATGAGCAGTTCTTC. This codes for CASSSSRGRVENEQFF. The chain links TRBV7-9 to TRBJ2-1; TRBD2 matches 9 bases. Unmatched junction bases numbered 11, after V lost 4 bases and J lost 7 bases. This CDR3 comprises 16 residues. CDR1 SEHNR and CDR2 FQNEAQ come from the germline V gene (reference sequence).

The V call is TRBV18, the J call TRBJ1-3; 9 bases map to TRBD1. Losses at the gene ends were 3 bases for V and 2 bases for J; bases not matched to a gene: 5. CDR3 length: 16 residues. Looked up from germline, CDR1 is KGHSH and CDR2 is LQKENI. The CDR3 region has the DNA TGTGCCAGCTCACCTTACAACAGGGGGCCTGGAAACACCATATATTTT. Translation gives CASSPYNRGPGNTIYF.

In its sample, this clonotype was seen a few times. The J gene is TRBJ2-1, the V gene TRBV20-1, with 9 bases fitting TRBD2. The trim removed 1 base at V and 6 bases at J, leaving 13 bases unmatched. The CDR3 has 17 residues. Germline CDR1 is DFQATT and CDR2 is SNEGSKA (reference sequence). CDR3 protein: CSARAHMGAAGGNEQFF. In DNA form, the CDR3 reads TGCAGTGCTAGAGCTCACATGGGGGCAGCGGGGGGCAATGAGCAGTTCTTC.

Many counts were recorded for this clonotype. The gene calls are TRBV20-1 and TRBJ1-2, with D perhaps TRBD1 (6 bases). This CDR3 spans 14 amino acids. Looked up from germline, CDR1 is DFQATT and CDR2 is SNEGSKA (reference sequence). V lost 6 bases and J 14 bases, leaving 28 bases between the germline ends. CDR3 protein: CSADRQEQPSGRTF. CDR3 nucleotide sequence: TGCAGTGCGGACCGACAGGAGCAACCGTCCGGTCGGACCTTC.

J is TRBJ1-2 and V is TRBV7-9; the D is unclear. CDR1 is SEHNR and CDR2 is FQNEAQ in the germline V gene (reference sequence). CDR3 length equals 14 residues. The V gene lost 2 bases and the J gene lost 5 bases, with 12 bases spanning the gap. The CDR3 nucleotides are TGTGCCAGCAGCTTAATGGGAGCGGGATATGGCTACACCTTC. Its translation: CASSLMGAGYGYTF. The full variable domain, rest sourced from reference TRBV7-9 and TRBJ1-2, is DTGVSQNPRHKITKRGQNVTFRCDPISEHNRLYWYRQTLGQGPEFLTYFQNEAQLEKSRLLSDRFSAERPKGSFSTLEIQRTEQGDSAMYLCASSLMGAGYGYTFGSGTRLTVV.

This clonotype was picked up a small number of times. This chain joins TRBV19 and TRBJ2-7; the D gene is possibly TRBD1 (6 bases). The CDR3 is 15 residues long. The V end was cut by 6 bases, the J end by 1 base, with 16 bases between. Germline V gene lookup returns CDR1 LNHDA and CDR2 SQIVND (reference sequence). CDR3 amino acids: CASSLGAGASYEQYF. CDR3 DNA: TGTGCCAGTAGCCTGGGAGCAGGGGCGTCCTACGAGCAGTACTTC. Complete variable domain (other parts from reference TRBV19 and TRBJ2-7): DGGITQSPKYLFRKEGQNVTLSCEQNLNHDAMYWYRQDPGQGLRLIYYSQIVNDFQKGDIAEGYSVSREKKESFPLTVTSAQKNPTAFYLCASSLGAGASYEQYFGPGTRLTVT.

The V and J genes are TRBV9 and TRBJ1-1; no firm D call. Germline assignment: CDR1 SGDLS and CDR2 YYNGEE. The CDR3 length is 14 residues. V lost 3 bases and J 3 bases, leaving 12 bases between the germline ends. The CDR3 loop is CASSGLDGYTEAFF. The CDR3, as DNA: TGTGCCAGCAGCGGGCTGGACGGATACACTGAAGCTTTCTTT.

There are a few counts of this clonotype. The chain uses TRBV18 and TRBJ1-5; no definite D call. With 0 bases removed from V and 1 base from J, the gap between germline ends came to 4 bases. In germline, CDR1 is KGHSH, CDR2 LQKENI. CDR3 length equals 14 residues. As DNA, the CDR3 is TGTGCCAGCTCACCACCAGGCAGCAATCAGCCCCAGCATTTT. This codes for CASSPPGSNQPQHF.

In this sample, this clonotype turned up a few times. This chain links TRBV6-1 with TRBJ2-1; 8 positions match TRBD1. The CDR3 has 14 amino acids. The J segment lost 6 bases and the V segment lost 7 bases, leaving 8 bases of the junction unmatched. Germline CDR1 MNHNS, CDR2 SASEGT. The CDR3 nucleotides read TGTGCCAGCACCCCCGGACAGGGTCGCAATGAGCAGTTCTTC. Translation: CASTPGQGRNEQFF.

The chain combines TRBV29-1 with TRBJ2-7; maybe TRBD2 (5 bases). Germline CDR1 reads SQVTM; CDR2 reads ANQGSEA. V was trimmed by 7 bases and J by 6 bases, leaving 16 bases between them. The CDR3 has 12 residues. The CDR3 loop is CSAETSLLEQYF. Written as DNA, the CDR3 is TGCAGCGCCGAAACTAGTCTTCTCGAGCAGTACTTC.

CDR3 sequence (DNA): TGTGCCAGCAGCTTTAAGGAGTTTGGTGAGCAGTTCTTC. Amino acids: CASSFKEFGEQFF. This sequence joins TRBV7-6 and TRBJ2-1; D gene uncertain. The CDR3 totals 13 residues. The germline V gene encodes CDR1 SGHVS and CDR2 FNYEAQ. V lost 3 bases to trimming and J lost 9 bases, with 12 bases between them.

A note on this clonotype: Given the absence of the conserved phenylalanine or tryptophan at the CDR3 end, a read error is likely. The rearrangement joins TRBV6-1 to TRBJ2-7; no definite D call. The CDR3 covers 12 residues. Germline V gene lookup returns CDR1 MNHNS and CDR2 SASEGT. V was pared by 7 bases and J by 7 bases, with 14 bases between. The CDR3 spells CASIAGPSEQYL. DNA of the CDR3: TGTGCCAGCATCGCAGGACCTTCTGAGCAGTACCTC.

The rearrangement links TRBV14 to TRBJ2-2; D uncertain. The germline V gene has CDR1 SGHDN and CDR2 FVKESK. CDR3 length: 16 residues. Trimming cost V 1 base and J 0 bases, with 9 bases left between them. CDR3 sequence (DNA): TGTGCCAGCAGCCAAGCCAAACGTGCGAACACCGGGGAGCTGTTTTTT. Translated, it gives CASSQAKRANTGELFF.

V usage is TRBV20-1 and J usage is TRBJ1-1, with a tentative D call TRBD1 (5 bases). The ends were cut back, 4 bases at V and 6 bases at J, with 12 bases in the middle. This CDR3 is built from 12 residues. Germline assignment: CDR1 DFQATT and CDR2 SNEGSKA (reference sequence). The CDR3 DNA reads as TGCAGTGCTACTCAGGGTCCCGCTGAAGCTTTCTTT. It encodes CSATQGPAEAFF.